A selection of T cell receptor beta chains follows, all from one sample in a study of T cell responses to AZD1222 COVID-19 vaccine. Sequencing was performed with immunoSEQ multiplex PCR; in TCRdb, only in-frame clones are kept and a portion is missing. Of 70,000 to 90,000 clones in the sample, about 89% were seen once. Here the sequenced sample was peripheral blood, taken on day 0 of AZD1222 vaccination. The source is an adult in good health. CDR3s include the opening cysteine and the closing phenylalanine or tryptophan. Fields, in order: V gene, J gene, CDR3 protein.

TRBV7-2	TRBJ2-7	CASRSIQGGNEQYF
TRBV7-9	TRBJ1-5	CASSSQGYNQPQHF
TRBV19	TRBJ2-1	CASSPDRGIQFF
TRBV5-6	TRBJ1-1	CASSADILSRTEAFF
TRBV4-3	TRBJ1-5	CASSLLLGQPQHF
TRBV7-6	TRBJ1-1	CASSQRQGGATEAFF
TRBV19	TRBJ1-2	CASSTPGDRTNYGYTF
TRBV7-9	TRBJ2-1	CASGTLAGTFHEQFF
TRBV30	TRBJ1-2	CAWIGAASYGYTF
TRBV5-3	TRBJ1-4	CARSLGGGLFF
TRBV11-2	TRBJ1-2	CASSLRGHYTF
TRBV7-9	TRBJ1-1	CASSFGFEAFF
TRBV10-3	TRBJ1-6	CAIRIDRPNSPLHF
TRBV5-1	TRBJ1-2	CASSLEQGSYGYTF